A selection of T cell receptor beta chains follows, all from one sample in a study of T cells in Graves' hyperthyroidism and ophthalmopathy. TCRdb reanalysed the multiplex PCR reads using MiXCR and keeps one entry per CDR3 protein. The table records about 600,000 distinct CDR3 sequences, roughly 14% of them present only once. What was sequenced was blood. All receptors derive from a woman aged 45-65 years with Graves' ophthalmopathy. CDR3s leave out the opening cysteine and the closing phenylalanine or tryptophan. Rows may omit the clone size; those that give it use once, few, many or a size class.

v_call clone_size cdr3_aa
TRBV5-1 - ASSDTRFEQF
TRBV7-9 - ASSLALRLAGGPEETQY
TRBV4-1 - ASSQGGGKKNTEAF
TRBV19 - ASTDRATYSNQPQH
TRBV5-6 many ASSLGTTSYEQY
TRBV27 - ASTKRGEETQY
TRBV29-1 few SVELAGNTGELF
TRBV7-2 few ASSLGGAEVGYT
TRBV2 many ASSPRGPNEKLF
TRBV27 few ASSLEGQGDMMPVQETQY
TRBV28 many ASRAAGTGLGNEQF
TRBV28 once ASSSLAGGDADTQY
TRBV7-2 many ASSISTGQGIYEQY
TRBV20-1 - SAGGLDLNEQF
TRBV10-3 many AIRGTSGTDTQY
TRBV6-1 few ASTGLATYNEQF
TRBV11-3 - ASSLVVGFETQY
TRBV3-1 many ASSQEGQGIGAQETQY
TRBV3-1 - ASSQVIRGPYNSPLH
TRBV7-8 many ASSLAPYSNYGYT
TRBV7-9 - ASSFLRGQGEAF
TRBV7-9 - ASSSLGPDRSSPLH
TRBV20-1 - SFQKNGLPSGNTIY
TRBV2 many ASGGSTGMNTEAF
TRBV27 many ASSFSRGEQY
TRBV24-1 many ATSVRGNGYNEQF
TRBV28 many ASSLTGLAGWEQY
TRBV6-1 many ASSWAGDGVNIQY
TRBV19 - ASSAGLPYEQY
TRBV5-8 few ASSLGLDTSEQY
TRBV6-1 many ASSELLASSTDTQY
TRBV12-5 many ASGLLARDGRNTGELF
TRBV19 few ASSISGLAANEQF
TRBV4-2 - ASSQDIVGGSENIQY
TRBV6-1 many ASSEFTSGSFTYEQY
TRBV6-1 many ASSFSFRGTEAF
TRBV5-1 many ASSPTASYSYEQY
TRBV5-8 - ASSLASQVYVQF
TRBV29-1 many SVASRAKNIQY
TRBV28 many ASSLVVSQGPQH
TRBV12-3/TRBV12-4 many ASSLGQDNNEQF
TRBV7-2 many ASSFTRDEKLF
TRBV30 many AWSVPGQGHTEAF
TRBV9 - AGWDRDSTDTQY
TRBV6-2/TRBV6-3 many ASSYPTYEQY
TRBV12-5 many ASGSTPRLAGEAQY
TRBV11-1 many ASSLQGNGNTGELF
TRBV27 many ASRPGLARDEQF
TRBV4-1 few ASSRVQGGEKLF
TRBV29-1 - SVGQGVSGELF
TRBV6-2/TRBV6-3 few ASSPSGTSYNEQF
TRBV27 many ASSLVLGDGTYEQY
TRBV5-5 few ASSRRGLETQY
TRBV20-1 many SPQEEMNTEAF
TRBV25-1 few ASSDLAGETQY